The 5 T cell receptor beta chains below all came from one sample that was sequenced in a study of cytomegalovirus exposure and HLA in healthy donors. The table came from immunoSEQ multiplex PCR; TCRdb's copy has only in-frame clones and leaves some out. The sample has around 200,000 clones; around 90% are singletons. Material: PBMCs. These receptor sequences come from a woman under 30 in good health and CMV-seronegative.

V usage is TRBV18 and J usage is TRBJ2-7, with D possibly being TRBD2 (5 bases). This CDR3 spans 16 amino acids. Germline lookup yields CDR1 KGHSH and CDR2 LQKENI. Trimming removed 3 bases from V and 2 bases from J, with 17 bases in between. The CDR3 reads CASSPRTGSKTYEQYF. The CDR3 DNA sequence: TGTGCCAGCTCACCGAGAACGGGATCAAAGACCTACGAGCAGTACTTC.

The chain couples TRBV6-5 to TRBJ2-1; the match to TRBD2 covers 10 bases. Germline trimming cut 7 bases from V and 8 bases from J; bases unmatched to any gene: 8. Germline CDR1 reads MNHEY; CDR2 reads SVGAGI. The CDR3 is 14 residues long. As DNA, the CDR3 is TGTGCCAGCAAACCTAGCGGGAGAGTGTATGAGCAGTTCTTC. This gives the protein CASKPSGRVYEQFF.

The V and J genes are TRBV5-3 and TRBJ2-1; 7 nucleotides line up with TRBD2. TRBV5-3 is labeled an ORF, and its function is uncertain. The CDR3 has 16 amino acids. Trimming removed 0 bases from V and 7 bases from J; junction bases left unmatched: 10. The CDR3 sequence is CARSLDCSGRFNEQFF. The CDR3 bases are TGTGCCAGAAGCTTGGATTGTAGCGGGCGTTTTAATGAGCAGTTCTTC.

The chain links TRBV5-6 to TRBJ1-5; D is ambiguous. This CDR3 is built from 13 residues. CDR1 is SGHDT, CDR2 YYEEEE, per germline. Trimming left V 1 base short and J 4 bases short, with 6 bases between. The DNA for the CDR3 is TGTGCCAGCAGCTTGTCGGGGAATCAGCCCCAGCATTTT. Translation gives CASSLSGNQPQHF. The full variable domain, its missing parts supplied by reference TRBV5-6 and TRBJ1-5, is DAGVTQSPTHLIKTRGQQVTLRCSPKSGHDTVSWYQQALGQGPQFIFQYYEEEERQRGNFPDRFSGHQFPNYSSELNVNALLLGDSALYLCASSLSGNQPQHFGDGTRLSIL.

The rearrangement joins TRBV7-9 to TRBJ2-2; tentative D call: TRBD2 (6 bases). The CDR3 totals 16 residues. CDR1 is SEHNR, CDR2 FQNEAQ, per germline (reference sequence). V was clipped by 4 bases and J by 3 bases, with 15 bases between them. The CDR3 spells CASSYGKGGDTGELFF. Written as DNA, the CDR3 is TGTGCCAGCAGCTATGGGAAGGGAGGAGACACCGGGGAGCTGTTTTTT. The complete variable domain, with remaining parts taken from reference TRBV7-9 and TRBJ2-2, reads DTGVSQNPRHKITKRGQNVTFRCDPISEHNRLYWYRQTLGQGPEFLTYFQNEAQLEKSRLLSDRFSAERPKGSFSTLEIQRTEQGDSAMYLCASSYGKGGDTGELFFGEGSRLTVL.